These 3 T cell receptor beta chains share one sample of origin, sequenced in a study of T cell repertoires in cytomegalovirus infection. The antigens of these receptors remain unknown. TCRdb re-derived calls from the reads in MiXCR, one entry per CDR3 protein. The sample yields hundreds of thousands of distinct CDR3 sequences, around 31% seen once. This material consisted of cultured PBMCs, taken from culture after CMV antigen stimulation. The receptor source for this set is a human donor in good health (CMV status not recorded). Some clones in this sample may be carry-over from other donors' samples.

The chain recombines TRBV2 with TRBJ1-5; a possible D gene is TRBD1 (6 bases). Trimming cost V 6 bases and J 3 bases, with 12 bases left between them. This CDR3 spans 14 amino acids. CDR1 is SNHLY and CDR2 is FYNNEI in the germline V gene. The CDR3 DNA reads as TGTGCCAGCAGCAGACAGGAAACCAATCAGCCCCAGCATTTT. This codes for CASSRQETNQPQHF.

V and J are TRBV7-9 and TRBJ1-3; D unresolved. Germline V lookup: CDR1 SEHNR, CDR2 FQNEAQ (reference sequence). The CDR3 is made up of 17 amino acids. V lost 1 base and J 0 bases, leaving 13 bases between the germline ends. The CDR3 sequence: CASSLGRPGSSGNTIYF. DNA for the CDR3: TGTGCCAGCAGCTTAGGGCGACCGGGGAGCTCTGGAAACACCATATATTTT.

This rearrangement joins TRBV10-3 to TRBJ1-1; D gene uncertain. Trimming left V 10 bases short and J 3 bases short, with 6 bases between. Germline values: CDR1 ENHRY, CDR2 SYGVKD. The CDR3 sequence is 10 residues long. This CDR3 reads CASADTEAFF. The CDR3 nucleotides are TGTGCCAGCGCCGACACTGAAGCTTTCTTT.